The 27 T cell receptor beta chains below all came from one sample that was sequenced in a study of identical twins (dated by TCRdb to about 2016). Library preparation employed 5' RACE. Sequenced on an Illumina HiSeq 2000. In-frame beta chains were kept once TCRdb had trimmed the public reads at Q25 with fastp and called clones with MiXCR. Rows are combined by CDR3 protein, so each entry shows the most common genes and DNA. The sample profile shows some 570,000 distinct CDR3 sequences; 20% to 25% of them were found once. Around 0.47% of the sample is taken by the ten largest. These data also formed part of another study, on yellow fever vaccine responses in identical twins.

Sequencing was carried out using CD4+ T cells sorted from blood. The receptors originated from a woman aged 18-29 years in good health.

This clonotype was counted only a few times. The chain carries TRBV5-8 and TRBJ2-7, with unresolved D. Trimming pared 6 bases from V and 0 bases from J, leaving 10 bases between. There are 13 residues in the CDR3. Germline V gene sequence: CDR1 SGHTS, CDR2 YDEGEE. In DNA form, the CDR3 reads TGTGCCAGCAACGCGGCGAGCTCCTACGAGCAGTACGTC. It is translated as CASNAASSYEQYV.

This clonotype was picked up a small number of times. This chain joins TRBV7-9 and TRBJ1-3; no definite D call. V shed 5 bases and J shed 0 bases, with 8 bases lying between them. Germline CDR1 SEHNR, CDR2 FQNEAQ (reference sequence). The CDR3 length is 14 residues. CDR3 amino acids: CASSTPYSGNTIYF. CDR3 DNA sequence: TGTGCCAGCAGCACCCCATACTCTGGAAACACCATATATTTT. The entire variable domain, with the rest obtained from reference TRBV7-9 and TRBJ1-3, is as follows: DTGVSQNPRHKITKRGQNVTFRCDPISEHNRLYWYRQTLGQGPEFLTYFQNEAQLEKSRLLSDRFSAERPKGSFSTLEIQRTEQGDSAMYLCASSTPYSGNTIYFGEGSWLTVV.

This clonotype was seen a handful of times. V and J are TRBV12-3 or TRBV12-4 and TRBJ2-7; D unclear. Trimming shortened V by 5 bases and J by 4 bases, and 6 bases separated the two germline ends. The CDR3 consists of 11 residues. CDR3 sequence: CASSVGYEQYF. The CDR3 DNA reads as TGTGCCAGCAGTGTCGGTTACGAGCAGTACTTC.

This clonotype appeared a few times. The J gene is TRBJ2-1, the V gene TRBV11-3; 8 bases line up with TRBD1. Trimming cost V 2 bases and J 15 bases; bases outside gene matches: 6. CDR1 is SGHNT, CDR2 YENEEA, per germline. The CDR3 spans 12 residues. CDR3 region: CASSLTQGATFF. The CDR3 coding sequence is TGTGCCAGCAGCTTAACTCAGGGGGCGACGTTCTTC.

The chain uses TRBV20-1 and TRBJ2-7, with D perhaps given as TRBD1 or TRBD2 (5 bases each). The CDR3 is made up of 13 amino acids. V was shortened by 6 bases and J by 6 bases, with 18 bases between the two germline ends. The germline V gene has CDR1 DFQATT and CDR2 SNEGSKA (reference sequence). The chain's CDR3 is CSAGARSNREQYF. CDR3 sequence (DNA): TGCAGTGCCGGGGCGAGATCTAACCGCGAGCAGTACTTC.

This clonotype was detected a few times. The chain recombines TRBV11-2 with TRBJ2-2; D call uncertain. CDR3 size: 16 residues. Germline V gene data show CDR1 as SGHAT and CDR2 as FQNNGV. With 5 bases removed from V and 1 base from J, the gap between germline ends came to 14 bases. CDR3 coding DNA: TGTGCCAGCAGCCTCATGGCACTCAGGAACACCGGGGAGCTGTTTTTT. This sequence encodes CASSLMALRNTGELFF.

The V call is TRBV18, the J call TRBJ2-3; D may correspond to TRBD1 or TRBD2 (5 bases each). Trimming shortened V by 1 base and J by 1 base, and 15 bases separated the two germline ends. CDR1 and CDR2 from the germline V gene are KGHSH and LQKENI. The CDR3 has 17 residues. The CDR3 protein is CASSPRGRGSGTDTQYF. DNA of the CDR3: TGTGCCAGCTCACCACGGGGCCGAGGGTCGGGCACAGATACGCAGTATTTT. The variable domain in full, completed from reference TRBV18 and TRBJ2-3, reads NAGVMQNPRHLVRRRGQEARLRCSPMKGHSHVYWYRQLPEEGLKFMVYLQKENIIDESGMPKERFSAEFPKEGPSILRIQQVVRGDSAAYFCASSPRGRGSGTDTQYFGPGTRLTVL.

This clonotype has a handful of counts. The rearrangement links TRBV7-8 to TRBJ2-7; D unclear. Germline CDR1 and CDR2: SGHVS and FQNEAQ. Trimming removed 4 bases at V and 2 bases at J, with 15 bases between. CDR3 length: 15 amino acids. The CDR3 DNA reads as TGTGCCAGCAGCTCTTCGCCCCCTTTGCCCTACGAGCAGTACTTC. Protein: CASSSSPPLPYEQYF.

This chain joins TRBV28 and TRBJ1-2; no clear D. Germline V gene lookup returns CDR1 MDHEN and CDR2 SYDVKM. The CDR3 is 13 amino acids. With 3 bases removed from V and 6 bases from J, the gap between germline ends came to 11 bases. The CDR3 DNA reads TGTGCCAGCAGTTTGCTCTTTTGGGATGGCTACACCTTC. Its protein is CASSLLFWDGYTF.

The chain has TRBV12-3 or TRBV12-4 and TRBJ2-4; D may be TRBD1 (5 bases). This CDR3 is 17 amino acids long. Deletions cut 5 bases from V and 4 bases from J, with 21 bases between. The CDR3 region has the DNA TGTGCCAGCAGTATAGGGGCATATACCCCAGAAAAAAACATTCAGTACTTC. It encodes CASSIGAYTPEKNIQYF.

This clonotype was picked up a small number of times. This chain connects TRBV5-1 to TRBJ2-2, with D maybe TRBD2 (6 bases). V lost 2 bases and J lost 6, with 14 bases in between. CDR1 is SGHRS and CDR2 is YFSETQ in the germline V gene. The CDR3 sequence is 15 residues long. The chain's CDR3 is CASSFPTRPPGELFF. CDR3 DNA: TGCGCCAGCAGCTTCCCGACTAGACCCCCCGGGGAGCTGTTTTTT.

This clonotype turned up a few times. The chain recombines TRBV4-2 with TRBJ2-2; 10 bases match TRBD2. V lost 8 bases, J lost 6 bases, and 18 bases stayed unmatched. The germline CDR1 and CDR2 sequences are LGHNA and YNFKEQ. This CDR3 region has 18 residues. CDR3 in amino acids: CASSPDIWLAGVAGELFF. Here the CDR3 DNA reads TGTGCCAGCTCTCCAGACATATGGCTAGCGGGAGTCGCCGGGGAGCTGTTTTTT.

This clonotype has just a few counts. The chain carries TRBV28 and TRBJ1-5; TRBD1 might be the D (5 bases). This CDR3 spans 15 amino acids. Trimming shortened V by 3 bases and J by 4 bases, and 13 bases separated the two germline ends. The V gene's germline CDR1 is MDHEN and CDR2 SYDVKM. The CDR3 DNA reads TGTGCCAGCAGTTTGGGACGTCAAAGGAATCAGCCCCAGCATTTT. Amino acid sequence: CASSLGRQRNQPQHF.

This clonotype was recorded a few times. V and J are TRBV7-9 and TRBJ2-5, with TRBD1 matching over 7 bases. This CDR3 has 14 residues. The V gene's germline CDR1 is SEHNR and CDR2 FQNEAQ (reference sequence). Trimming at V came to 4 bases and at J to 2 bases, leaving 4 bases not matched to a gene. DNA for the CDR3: TGTGCCAGCAGCTGGGGACAGTTTCAAGAGACCCAGTACTTC. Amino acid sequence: CASSWGQFQETQYF. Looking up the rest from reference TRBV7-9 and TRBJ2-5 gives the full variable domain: DTGVSQNPRHKITKRGQNVTFRCDPISEHNRLYWYRQTLGQGPEFLTYFQNEAQLEKSRLLSDRFSAERPKGSFSTLEIQRTEQGDSAMYLCASSWGQFQETQYFGPGTRLLVL.

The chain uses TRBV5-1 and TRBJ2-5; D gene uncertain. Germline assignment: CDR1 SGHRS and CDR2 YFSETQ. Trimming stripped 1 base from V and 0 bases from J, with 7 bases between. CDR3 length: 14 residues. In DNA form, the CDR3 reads TGCGCCAGCAGCTTGAAGGGCAACCAAGAGACCCAGTACTTC. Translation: CASSLKGNQETQYF.

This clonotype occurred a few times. This chain's CDR3 is CASSPLYERGSTGELFF. The CDR3 bases are TGTGCCAGCAGCCCCCTTTATGAAAGGGGGAGTACCGGGGAGCTGTTTTTT. This chain uses TRBV12-3 or TRBV12-4 with TRBJ2-2; tentatively, D is TRBD1 (6 bases). V was trimmed by 6 bases and J by 5 bases, leaving 22 bases between them. The CDR3 spans 17 residues.

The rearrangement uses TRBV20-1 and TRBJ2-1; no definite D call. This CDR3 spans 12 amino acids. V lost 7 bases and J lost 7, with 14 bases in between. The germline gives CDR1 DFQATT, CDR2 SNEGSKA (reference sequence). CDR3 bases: TGCAGTGTCAGAACCTACGAAAATGAGCAGTTCTTC. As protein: CSVRTYENEQFF.

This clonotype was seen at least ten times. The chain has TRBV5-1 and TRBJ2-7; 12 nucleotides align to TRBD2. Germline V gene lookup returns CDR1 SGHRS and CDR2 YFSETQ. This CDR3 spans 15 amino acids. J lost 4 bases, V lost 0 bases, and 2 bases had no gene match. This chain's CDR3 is CASSLGTSGIYEQYF. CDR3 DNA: TGCGCCAGCAGCTTGGGGACTAGCGGGATTTACGAGCAGTACTTC.

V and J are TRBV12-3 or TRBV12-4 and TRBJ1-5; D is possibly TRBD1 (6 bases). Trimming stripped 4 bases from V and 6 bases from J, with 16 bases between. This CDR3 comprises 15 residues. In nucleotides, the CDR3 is TGTGCCAGCAGTTGGGGGGGGCCAGCCAGTCAGCCCCAGCATTTT. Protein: CASSWGGPASQPQHF.

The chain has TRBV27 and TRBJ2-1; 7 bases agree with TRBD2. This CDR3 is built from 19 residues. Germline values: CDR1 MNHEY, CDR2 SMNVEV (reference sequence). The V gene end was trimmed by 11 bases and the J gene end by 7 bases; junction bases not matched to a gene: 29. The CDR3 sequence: CAPQFSDRREIYWWNEQFF. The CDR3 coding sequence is TGTGCCCCCCAGTTCTCGGACCGGCGGGAGATTTATTGGTGGAATGAGCAGTTCTTC.

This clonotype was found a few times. The CDR3 coding sequence is TGTGCCAGCAGTTTCCAGGGTAGCGGGAACTCCTACAATGAGCAGTTCTTC. Its protein product is CASSFQGSGNSYNEQFF. The chain combines TRBV12-3 or TRBV12-4 with TRBJ2-1, with 8 bases lining up with TRBD2. The V gene end was trimmed by 3 bases and the J gene end by 0 bases; junction bases not matched to a gene: 7. This CDR3 comprises 17 residues.

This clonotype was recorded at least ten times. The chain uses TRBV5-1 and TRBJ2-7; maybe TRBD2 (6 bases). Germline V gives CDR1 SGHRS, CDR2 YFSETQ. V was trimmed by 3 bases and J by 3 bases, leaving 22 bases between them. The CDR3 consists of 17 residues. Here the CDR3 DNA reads TGCGCCAGCAGCTGGGTTCCCTACGGGGGTATTGTCTACGAGCAGTACTTC. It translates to CASSWVPYGGIVYEQYF.

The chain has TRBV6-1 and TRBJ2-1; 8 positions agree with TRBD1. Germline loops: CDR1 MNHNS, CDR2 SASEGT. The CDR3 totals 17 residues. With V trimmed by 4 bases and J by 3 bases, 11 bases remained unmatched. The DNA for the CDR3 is TGTGCCAGCAGTGTAGTGGGCGGACAGGGCGTCTACAATGAGCAGTTCTTC. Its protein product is CASSVVGGQGVYNEQFF.

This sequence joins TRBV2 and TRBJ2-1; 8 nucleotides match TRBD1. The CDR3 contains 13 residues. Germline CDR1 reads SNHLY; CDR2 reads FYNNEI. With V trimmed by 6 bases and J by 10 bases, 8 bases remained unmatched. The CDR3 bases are TGTGCCAGCAGCGTAGACAGGGGATGGGAGCAGTTCTTC. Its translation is CASSVDRGWEQFF.

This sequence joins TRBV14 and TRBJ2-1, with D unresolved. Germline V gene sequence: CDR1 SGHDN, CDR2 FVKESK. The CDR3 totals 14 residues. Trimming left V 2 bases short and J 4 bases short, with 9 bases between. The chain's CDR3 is CASSQRWGYNEQFF. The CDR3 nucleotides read TGTGCCAGCAGCCAAAGGTGGGGATACAATGAGCAGTTCTTC.

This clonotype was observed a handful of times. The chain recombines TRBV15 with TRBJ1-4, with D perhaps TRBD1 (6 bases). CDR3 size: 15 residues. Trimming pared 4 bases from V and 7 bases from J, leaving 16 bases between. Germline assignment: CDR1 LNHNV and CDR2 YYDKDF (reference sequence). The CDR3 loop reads CATSTMGGASEKLFF. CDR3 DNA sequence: TGTGCCACCAGCACCATGGGGGGGGCAAGTGAAAAACTGTTTTTT.

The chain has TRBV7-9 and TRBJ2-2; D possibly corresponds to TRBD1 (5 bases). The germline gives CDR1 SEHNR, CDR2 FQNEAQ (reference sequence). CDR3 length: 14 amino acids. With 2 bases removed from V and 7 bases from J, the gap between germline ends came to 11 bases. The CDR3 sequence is CASSLMGLNGELFF. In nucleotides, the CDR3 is TGTGCCAGCAGCTTAATGGGGCTGAACGGGGAGCTGTTTTTT.